The 25 T cell receptor beta chains in this list originate from one sample, sequenced in a study of breast tumors, draining lymph nodes, adjacent tissues listed by TCRdb under 2016. Library creation used multiplex PCR. Reads for this sample came from an Illumina HiSeq 2000. The public reads were run again by TCRdb, first through fastp at Q25 and then through MiXCR, and only productive beta chains were kept. Entries are consolidated by CDR3 protein sequence, retaining the most common genes and DNA. The sample table records tens of thousands of distinct CDR3 sequences; 32% of these occur just once. Around 10% of the sample is held by the ten biggest clonotypes. Sequenced material: breast tumor tissue. The receptor set was obtained from a female donor with breast cancer. Some clones in this sample may be carry-over from other donors' samples.

This clonotype was recorded at least ten times. The rearrangement uses TRBV20-1 and TRBJ2-1; the D is unclear. CDR3 size: 13 residues. Germline CDR1 DFQATT, CDR2 SNEGSKA (reference sequence). V lost 3 bases and J lost 6, with 12 bases in between. The CDR3 DNA reads TGCAGTGCTAGGCGGCAGATAGCCAATGAGCAGTTCTTC. As protein: CSARRQIANEQFF.

This clonotype was seen at least ten times. As DNA, the CDR3 is TGCGCCAGCAGCGCGGTACAGGGTTACGAGCAGTACTTC. Its protein product is CASSAVQGYEQYF. The V call is TRBV5-1, the J call TRBJ2-7, with D possibly matching TRBD1 (6 bases). The V end lost 4 bases, the J end lost 4 bases, and 12 bases lay between the germline ends. The CDR3 runs to 13 residues. Germline CDR1 reads SGHRS; CDR2 reads YFSETQ.

This clonotype was observed at least ten times. The V gene is TRBV4-3, the J gene TRBJ1-4, with 8 bases that match TRBD1. From germline, CDR1 is LGHNA and CDR2 YSLEER. V was pared by 1 base and J by 8 bases, with 6 bases of the junction left unmatched. CDR3 length: 15 amino acids. CDR3 nucleotides: TGCGCCAGCAGCCAAGGGGACAGGCAGAGCGAAAAACTGTTTTTT. Amino acid sequence: CASSQGDRQSEKLFF.

This clonotype has more than one count but fewer than ten. At one boundary the junction diverges from the germline segment, which might be a read error. The chain combines TRBV7-7 with TRBJ2-4; D not certain. Germline V lookup: CDR1 SSHAT, CDR2 FNYEAQ (reference sequence). This CDR3 comprises 14 residues. DNA of the CDR3: TGTGCTAGCAGCTTAAACGAAGCCAAAAACATTCAGTACTTC. It translates to CASSLNEAKNIQYF.

This clonotype was recorded at least ten times. The V and J genes are TRBV6-1 and TRBJ1-2; D may be TRBD1 (6 bases). V lost 0 bases to trimming and J lost 4 bases, with 12 bases between them. CDR1 is MNHNS and CDR2 is SASEGT in the germline V gene. The CDR3 covers 15 residues. The CDR3 loop is CASSEAGAPAYGYTF. CDR3 DNA: TGTGCCAGCAGTGAAGCGGGGGCGCCGGCCTATGGCTACACCTTC.

The sample holds many counts of this clonotype. The rearrangement uses TRBV20-1 and TRBJ2-1, with 11 positions matching TRBD2. The V and J ends lost 1 base and 7 bases, in that order; junction bases with no gene match: 3. The CDR3 has 14 residues. CDR1 and CDR2 from the germline V gene are DFQATT and SNEGSKA (reference sequence). The CDR3 here is CSARVPSGRNEQFF. CDR3 DNA sequence: TGCAGTGCTAGAGTGCCTAGCGGGAGGAATGAGCAGTTCTTC.

By share, this clonotype counts as medium-sized. The V and J genes are TRBV20-1 and TRBJ2-2; 7 positions match TRBD2. Germline V gene data show CDR1 as DFQATT and CDR2 as SNEGSKA (reference sequence). V gave up 5 bases and J gave up 5 bases; unmatched junction bases: 5. The CDR3 sequence is 13 residues long. In nucleotides, the CDR3 is TGCAGTGCTGGGGGGGATGCAACCGGGGAGCTGTTTTTT. This gives the protein CSAGGDATGELFF.

This clonotype appeared many times. V gene TRBV11-3 combines with J gene TRBJ1-5, with TRBD1 matching 9 bases. This CDR3 is built from 13 residues. Germline lookup yields CDR1 SGHNT and CDR2 YENEEA. The junction had 2 bases not matched to a gene; V was cut back by 5 bases and J by 6 bases. Here the CDR3 reads CASSPGQGQPQHF. The DNA for the CDR3 is TGTGCCAGCAGCCCGGGACAGGGTCAGCCCCAGCATTTT.

This clonotype was observed many times. The chain links TRBV27 to TRBJ1-5; D ambiguous. The CDR3 extends over 14 amino acids. Germline loops: CDR1 MNHEY, CDR2 SMNVEV (reference sequence). Trimming pared 1 base from V and 7 bases from J, leaving 11 bases between. The CDR3 nucleotides are TGTGCCAGCAGTTTATGGTTGGGGTGGCAGCCCCAGCATTTT. Translation: CASSLWLGWQPQHF.

There are many counts of this clonotype. The rearrangement uses TRBV7-2 and TRBJ2-3; the D gene is possibly TRBD1 (6 bases). Germline V gene lookup returns CDR1 SGHTA and CDR2 FQGNSA. The CDR3 is 17 amino acids. Between the trimmed V and J ends, which lost 2 bases and 5 bases, there was a span of 20 bases. CDR3 region: CASSLLQGKAYGDTQYF. CDR3 in DNA: TGTGCCAGCAGCTTACTTCAGGGGAAAGCATATGGAGATACGCAGTATTTT. Full variable domain (rest looked up from reference TRBV7-2 and TRBJ2-3): GAGVSQSPSNKVTEKGKDVELRCDPISGHTALYWYRQSLGQGLEFLIYFQGNSAPDKSGLPSDRFSAERTGGSVSTLTIQRTQQEDSAVYLCASSLLQGKAYGDTQYFGPGTRLTVL.

At least ten counts were recorded for this clonotype. The J gene is TRBJ2-3, the V gene TRBV25-1; TRBD2 matches 9 bases. This CDR3 contains 17 residues. Looked up from germline, CDR1 is MGHDK and CDR2 is SYGVNS. Unmatched junction bases numbered 9, after V lost 5 bases and J lost 0 bases. The CDR3 DNA reads as TGTGCCAGCAGTATGTCTAGCGGGAACATTAGCACAGATACGCAGTATTTT. Residues: CASSMSSGNISTDTQYF.

This clonotype was recorded many times. The V call is TRBV7-2, the J call TRBJ2-1; TRBD1 might be the D (5 bases). CDR3 size: 13 residues. Germline values: CDR1 SGHTA, CDR2 FQGNSA. Trimming left V 1 base short and J 9 bases short, with 10 bases between. The CDR3 sequence is CASSLGLTGEQFF. The CDR3 nucleotides are TGTGCCAGCAGCTTAGGTTTAACAGGTGAGCAGTTCTTC.

This clonotype has at least ten counts. The gene calls are TRBV12-3 or TRBV12-4 and TRBJ1-2, with D uncertain. The CDR3 length is 14 residues. V lost 6 bases to trimming and J lost 6 bases, with 17 bases between them. CDR3: CASSLTSGGNGYTF. Written as DNA, the CDR3 is TGTGCCAGCAGCCTCACCTCAGGAGGGAATGGCTACACCTTC.

This clonotype has at least ten counts. This chain joins TRBV10-3 and TRBJ2-7; D gene uncertain. Trimming shortened V by 2 bases and J by 5 bases, and 10 bases separated the two germline ends. Germline lookup yields CDR1 ENHRY and CDR2 SYGVKD. The CDR3 totals 13 residues. The DNA of the CDR3 is TGTGCCATCAGTGAGCTTTATCGGAACGAGCAGTACTTC. Encoded protein: CAISELYRNEQYF.

The chain joins TRBV4-2 to TRBJ2-7; 10 bases fit TRBD1. Losses at the gene ends were 4 bases for V and 2 bases for J; bases not matched to a gene: 8. Germline CDR1 and CDR2: LGHNA and YNFKEQ. The CDR3 consists of 16 residues. CDR3 loop: CASSLTSGTGAYEQYF. The CDR3 nucleotides are TGTGCCAGCAGCCTAACCTCCGGGACAGGGGCCTACGAGCAGTACTTC.

This clonotype was observed many times. The chain joins TRBV9 to TRBJ2-7; D is possibly TRBD2 (5 bases). The CDR3 has 12 residues. The germline V gene encodes CDR1 SGDLS and CDR2 YYNGEE. The germline V and J ends were trimmed by 3 bases and 2 bases, with 6 bases remaining between them. The CDR3 loop reads CASSDGAYEQYF. The CDR3 bases are TGTGCCAGCAGCGACGGGGCCTACGAGCAGTACTTC. The full variable domain, its missing parts supplied by reference TRBV9 and TRBJ2-7, is DSGVTQTPKHLITATGQRVTLRCSPRSGDLSVYWYQQSLDQGLQFLIQYYNGEERAKGNILERFSAQQFPDLHSELNLSSLELGDSALYFCASSDGAYEQYFGPGTRLTVT.

On this clonotype: Possible read error: a much larger clone is one base away. This sequence joins TRBV12-1 and TRBJ2-3; the table names TRBD2, a call not compared with the DNA. TRBV12-1 is a known pseudogene. The CDR3 has 16 amino acids. The CDR3 DNA sequence: TGTGCCAGCAGCTTAACAGGCGGGAGGGGCGCAGATACGCAGTATTTT. Its translation: CASSLTGGRGADTQYF.

J is TRBJ2-7 and V is TRBV7-9; 9 nucleotides line up with TRBD2. V shed 2 bases, J shed 4 bases, and the junction held 15 bases outside the gene matches. The CDR3 totals 18 residues. Germline V gene sequence: CDR1 SEHNR, CDR2 FQNEAQ (reference sequence). The CDR3 DNA reads TGTGCCAGCAGCTTATGGGGGGCGGGAGGGGAATCAAGTTACGAGCAGTACTTC. It encodes CASSLWGAGGESSYEQYF.

There are many counts of this clonotype. J is TRBJ2-1 and V is TRBV7-9; 7 nucleotides line up with TRBD2. Germline lookup yields CDR1 SEHNR and CDR2 FQNEAQ (reference sequence). There are 14 residues in the CDR3. Unmatched junction bases numbered 4, after V lost 1 base and J lost 7 bases. This chain's CDR3 is CASSLVGGRNEQFF. CDR3 sequence (DNA): TGTGCCAGCAGCTTAGTTGGCGGGAGAAATGAGCAGTTCTTC.

This chain connects TRBV2 to TRBJ2-3, with D tentatively TRBD2 (6 bases). V lost 10 bases to trimming and J lost 1 base, with 9 bases between them. Germline lookup yields CDR1 SNHLY and CDR2 FYNNEI. The CDR3 is made up of 12 amino acids. CDR3 coding DNA: TGTGCCATATCTAGCGGCACAGATACGCAGTATTTT. Amino acids: CAISSGTDTQYF.

There are many counts of this clonotype. The chain employs TRBV4-1 and TRBJ1-5; D perhaps matches TRBD1 (5 bases). The length of the CDR3 is 17 residues. V was trimmed by 1 base and J by 0 bases, leaving 13 bases between them. CDR1 is MGHRA and CDR2 is YSYEKL in the germline V gene. CDR3 residues: CASSQVGRQISNQPQHF. The CDR3 DNA follows: TGCGCCAGCAGCCAAGTCGGAAGACAGATTAGCAATCAGCCCCAGCATTTT.

This clonotype showed up many times. The rearrangement links TRBV6-1 to TRBJ2-7; D is perhaps TRBD1 or TRBD2 (7 bases each). The CDR3 spans 14 residues. The V end lost 7 bases, the J end lost 0 bases, and 13 bases lay between the germline ends. Germline CDR1 reads MNHNS; CDR2 reads SASEGT. The CDR3: CASIPGGDSYEQYF. For the CDR3, the DNA is TGTGCCAGCATCCCAGGGGGGGACTCCTACGAGCAGTACTTC.

At least ten counts were recorded for this clonotype. The V call is TRBV14, the J call TRBJ2-3, with unresolved D. Germline assignment: CDR1 SGHDN and CDR2 FVKESK. Trimming left V 3 bases short and J 0 bases short, with 16 bases between. The CDR3 is 17 residues long. CDR3 loop: CASSHRPPLTSTDTQYF. The CDR3 coding sequence is TGTGCCAGCAGCCACCGACCGCCTTTGACTAGCACAGATACGCAGTATTTT. Full variable domain (rest looked up from reference TRBV14 and TRBJ2-3): EAGVTQFPSHSVIEKGQTVTLRCDPISGHDNLYWYRRVMGKEIKFLLHFVKESKQDESGMPNNRFLAERTGGTYSTLKVQPAELEDSGVYFCASSHRPPLTSTDTQYFGPGTRLTVL.

This clonotype was detected only once. The V and J genes are TRBV10-3 and TRBJ2-7; D gene unclear. Germline values: CDR1 ENHRY, CDR2 SYGVKD. The V and J ends lost 6 bases and 0 bases respectively, with 6 bases between them. The CDR3 covers 12 residues. For the CDR3, the DNA is TGTGCCATCAGGGGCCCCTCCTACGAGCAGTACTTC. Amino acid sequence: CAIRGPSYEQYF.

Notes on this clonotype: With a much larger clone just one base away, this may be a read error. The chain is built from TRBV24-1 and TRBJ1-2; D remains ambiguous. The CDR3 sequence is 13 residues long. With 5 bases removed from V and 3 bases from J, the gap between germline ends came to 9 bases. Germline lookup yields CDR1 KGHDR and CDR2 SFDVKD. CDR3 coding DNA: TGTGCCACCAGTGCCCTGGGTGACTATGGCTACACCTTC. It translates to CATSALGDYGYTF.